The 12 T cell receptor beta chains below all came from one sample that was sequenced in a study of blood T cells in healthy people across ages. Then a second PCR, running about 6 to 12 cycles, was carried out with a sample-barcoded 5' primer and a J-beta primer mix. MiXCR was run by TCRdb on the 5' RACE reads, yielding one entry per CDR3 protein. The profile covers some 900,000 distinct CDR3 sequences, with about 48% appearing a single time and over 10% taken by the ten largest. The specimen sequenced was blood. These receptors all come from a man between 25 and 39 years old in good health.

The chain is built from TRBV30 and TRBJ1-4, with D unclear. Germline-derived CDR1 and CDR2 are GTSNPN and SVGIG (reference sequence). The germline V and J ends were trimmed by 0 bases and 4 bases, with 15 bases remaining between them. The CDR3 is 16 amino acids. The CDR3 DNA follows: TGTGCCTGGAGTGTAGGTCAGAATAGTATTAATGAAAAACTGTTTTTT. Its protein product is CAWSVGQNSINEKLFF. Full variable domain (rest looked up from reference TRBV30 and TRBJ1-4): SQTIHQWPATLVQPVGSPLSLECTVEGTSNPNLYWYRQAAGRGLQLLFYSVGIGQISSEVPQNLSASRPQDRQFILSSKKLLLSDSGFYLCAWSVGQNSINEKLFFGSGTQLSVL.

The CDR3 sequence is CASSLTILAGGGQETQYF. For the CDR3, the DNA is TGTGCCAGCAGCTTAACTATTCTAGCGGGGGGTGGTCAAGAGACCCAGTACTTC. The chain carries TRBV7-2 and TRBJ2-5; 11 nucleotides line up with TRBD2. Germline V gene lookup returns CDR1 SGHTA and CDR2 FQGNSA. The trim removed 2 bases at V and 2 bases at J, leaving 10 bases unmatched. The CDR3 is 18 residues long.

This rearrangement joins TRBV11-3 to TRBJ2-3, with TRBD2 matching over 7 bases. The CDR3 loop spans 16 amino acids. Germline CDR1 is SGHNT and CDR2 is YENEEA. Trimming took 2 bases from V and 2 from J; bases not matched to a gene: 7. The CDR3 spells CASSLIGGGTTDTQYF. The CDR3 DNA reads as TGTGCCAGCAGCTTAATCGGCGGGGGTACCACAGATACGCAGTATTTT.

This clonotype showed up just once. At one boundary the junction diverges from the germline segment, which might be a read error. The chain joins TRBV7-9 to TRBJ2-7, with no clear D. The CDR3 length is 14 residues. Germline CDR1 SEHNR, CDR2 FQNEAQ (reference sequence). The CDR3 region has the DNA TGTGCCAGCAGCGTAGCCGGAGAGTCCTACGAGCAGTACTTC. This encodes CASSVAGESYEQYF.

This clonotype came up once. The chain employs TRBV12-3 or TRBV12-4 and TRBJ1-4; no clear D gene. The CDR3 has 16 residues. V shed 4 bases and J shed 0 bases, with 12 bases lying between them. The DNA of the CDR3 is TGTGCCAGCAGTTGGTCTCCTGGTGCAACTAATGAAAAACTGTTTTTT. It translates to CASSWSPGATNEKLFF.

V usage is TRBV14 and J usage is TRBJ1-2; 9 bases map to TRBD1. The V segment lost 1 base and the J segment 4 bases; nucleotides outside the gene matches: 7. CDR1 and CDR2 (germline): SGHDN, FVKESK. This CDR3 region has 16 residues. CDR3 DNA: TGTGCCAGCAGCCAAGGGGGACAGGGCAAGTTCTATGGCTACACCTTC. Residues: CASSQGGQGKFYGYTF.

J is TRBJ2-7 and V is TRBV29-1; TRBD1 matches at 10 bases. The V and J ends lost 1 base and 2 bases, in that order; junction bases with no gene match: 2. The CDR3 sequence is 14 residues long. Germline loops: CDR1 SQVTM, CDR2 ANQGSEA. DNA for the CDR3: TGCAGCGTTGAAGTGACAGGGGGCACCTACGAGCAGTACTTC. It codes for CSVEVTGGTYEQYF.

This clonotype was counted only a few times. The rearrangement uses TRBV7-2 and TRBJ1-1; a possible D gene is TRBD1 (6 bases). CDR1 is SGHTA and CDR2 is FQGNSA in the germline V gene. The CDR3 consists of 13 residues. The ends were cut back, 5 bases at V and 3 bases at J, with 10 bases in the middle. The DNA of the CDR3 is TGTGCCAGCAGCACTGGGACATACACTGAAGCTTTCTTT. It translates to CASSTGTYTEAFF. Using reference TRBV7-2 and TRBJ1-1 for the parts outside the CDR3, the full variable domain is GAGVSQSPSNKVTEKGKDVELRCDPISGHTALYWYRQSLGQGLEFLIYFQGNSAPDKSGLPSDRFSAERTGGSVSTLTIQRTQQEDSAVYLCASSTGTYTEAFFGQGTRLTVV.

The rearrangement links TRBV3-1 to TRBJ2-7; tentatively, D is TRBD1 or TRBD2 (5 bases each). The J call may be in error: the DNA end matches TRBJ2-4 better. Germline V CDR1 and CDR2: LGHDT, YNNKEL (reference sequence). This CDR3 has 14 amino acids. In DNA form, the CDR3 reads TGTGCCAGCAGCCCTACATCCGAGGGGAGCATTCAGTACTTC. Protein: CASSPTSEGSIQYF.

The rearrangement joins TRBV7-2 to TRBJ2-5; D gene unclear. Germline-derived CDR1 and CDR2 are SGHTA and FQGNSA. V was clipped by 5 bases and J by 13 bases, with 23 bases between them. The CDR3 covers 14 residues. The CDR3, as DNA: TGTGCCAGCAGCACCTCTGTAACTGTTGACGTTGTGTACTTC. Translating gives CASSTSVTVDVVYF. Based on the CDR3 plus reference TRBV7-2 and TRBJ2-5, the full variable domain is GAGVSQSPSNKVTEKGKDVELRCDPISGHTALYWYRQSLGQGLEFLIYFQGNSAPDKSGLPSDRFSAERTGGSVSTLTIQRTQQEDSAVYLCASSTSVTVDVVYFGPGTRLLVL.

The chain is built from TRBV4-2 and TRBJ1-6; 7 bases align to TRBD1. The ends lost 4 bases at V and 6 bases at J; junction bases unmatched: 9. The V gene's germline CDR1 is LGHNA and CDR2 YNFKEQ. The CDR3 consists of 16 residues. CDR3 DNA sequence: TGTGCCAGCAGCCCCATCGCGGGACAGAGTAATTCACCCCTCCACTTT. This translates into CASSPIAGQSNSPLHF.

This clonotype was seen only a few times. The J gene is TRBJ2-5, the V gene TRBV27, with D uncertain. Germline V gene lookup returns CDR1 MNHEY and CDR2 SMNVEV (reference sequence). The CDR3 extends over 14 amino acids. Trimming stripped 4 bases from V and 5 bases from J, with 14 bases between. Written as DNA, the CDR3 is TGTGCCAGCAGTTCACTAAGATCAGGCGAGACCCAGTACTTC. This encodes CASSSLRSGETQYF.